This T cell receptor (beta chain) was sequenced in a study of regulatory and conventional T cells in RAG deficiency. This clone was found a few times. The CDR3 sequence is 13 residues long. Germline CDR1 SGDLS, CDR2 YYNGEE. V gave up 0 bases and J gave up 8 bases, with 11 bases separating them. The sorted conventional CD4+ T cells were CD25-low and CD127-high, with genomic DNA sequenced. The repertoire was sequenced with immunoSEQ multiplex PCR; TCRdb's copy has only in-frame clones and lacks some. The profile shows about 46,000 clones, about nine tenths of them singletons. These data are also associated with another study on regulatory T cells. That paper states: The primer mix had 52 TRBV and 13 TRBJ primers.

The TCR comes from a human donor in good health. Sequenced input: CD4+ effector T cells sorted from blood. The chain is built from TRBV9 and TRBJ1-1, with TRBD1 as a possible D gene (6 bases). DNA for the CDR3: TGTGCCAGCAGCGTAGATCAGGGGCGGGAAGCTTTCTTT. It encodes CASSVDQGREAFF.